Listed here are 19 T cell receptor beta chains from one sample, sequenced in a study of cytomegalovirus exposure and HLA in healthy donors (dated by TCRdb to 2015 to 2018). Receptor libraries were prepared by the immunoSEQ multiplex PCR assay. A mixture of 60 forward primers for TCR Vbeta segments and 13 reverse primers for TCR Jbeta segments was used in the multiplex PCR. This immuneACCESS table, as held by TCRdb, lists in-frame sequences with V and J called but not all clones. Of the missing ones, under half trace to an unresolved V gene in checked studies; the others have no known cause. The sample records 95,000 to 150,000 clones, around 70% of which are singletons. Jointly, the top ten make up approximately 3.8% of the sample. Input material: PBMCs. These receptors all stem from a woman aged 40 to 50 in good health and CMV-seronegative.

This clone is a singleton in its sample. The chain joins TRBV19 to TRBJ1-2; D gene unclear. The V gene lost 6 bases and the J gene lost 10 bases, with 21 bases spanning the gap. This CDR3 is built from 14 residues. Germline V CDR1 and CDR2: LNHDA, SQIVND (reference sequence). DNA for the CDR3: TGTGCCAGTAGCAAAGACAAGCTCAATAGAGACTACACCTTC. This encodes CASSKDKLNRDYTF.

The chain carries TRBV4-3 and TRBJ2-5; 8 positions match TRBD2. Trimming at V came to 6 bases and at J to 5 bases, leaving 14 bases not matched to a gene. This CDR3 comprises 16 residues. Germline V gene data show CDR1 as LGHNA and CDR2 as YSLEER. CDR3 residues: CASSIRAGAPQETQYF. For the CDR3, the DNA is TGCGCCAGCAGTATTCGAGCGGGGGCCCCTCAGGAGACCCAGTACTTC.

The gene calls are TRBV5-1 and TRBJ2-2, with 8 positions matching TRBD2. Germline CDR1 and CDR2: SGHRS and YFSETQ. This CDR3 has 19 residues. Unmatched junction bases numbered 20, after V lost 4 bases and J lost 6 bases. The CDR3 sequence is CASSPDGVSGTSGSGELFF. In nucleotides, the CDR3 is TGCGCCAGCAGCCCGGACGGGGTTAGCGGGACTAGTGGCTCCGGGGAGCTGTTTTTT.

This clone was seen a single time. J is TRBJ2-3 and V is TRBV7-3; 8 nucleotides line up with TRBD1. This CDR3 is 15 amino acids long. Trimming removed 5 bases from V and 6 bases from J; junction bases left unmatched: 10. In germline, CDR1 is SGHTA, CDR2 FQGTGA. The CDR3 sequence: CASSPTTGVADTQYF. CDR3 sequence (DNA): TGTGCCAGCAGCCCGACGACAGGGGTAGCGGATACGCAGTATTTT.

The chain carries TRBV7-9 and TRBJ2-1, with 12 bases lining up with TRBD2. V lost 4 bases and J lost 5; bases outside the gene matches: 6. Germline-derived CDR1 and CDR2 are SEHNR and FQNEAQ (reference sequence). The CDR3 is made up of 16 amino acids. CDR3 bases: TGTGCCAGCAGCTACCGACTAGCGGGGGCCCACAATGAGCAGTTCTTC. Its protein product is CASSYRLAGAHNEQFF. The full variable domain, in which reference TRBV7-9 and TRBJ2-1 provide the parts outside the CDR3, is DTGVSQNPRHKITKRGQNVTFRCDPISEHNRLYWYRQTLGQGPEFLTYFQNEAQLEKSRLLSDRFSAERPKGSFSTLEIQRTEQGDSAMYLCASSYRLAGAHNEQFFGPGTRLTVL.

The CDR3, as DNA: TGTGCCAGCAGCGGCAGTAACTATGGCTACACCTTC. Translation gives CASSGSNYGYTF. The J gene is TRBJ1-2, the V gene TRBV5-4; D ambiguous. The germline CDR1 and CDR2 sequences are SGHNT and YYREEE (reference sequence). The length of the CDR3 is 12 residues. V was clipped by 4 bases and J by 1 base, with 5 bases between them.

This clone showed up many times. The CDR3 reads CASTHQGQTYEQYF. Here the CDR3 DNA reads TGTGCCAGCACCCACCAGGGGCAGACCTACGAGCAGTACTTC. This chain connects TRBV6-5 to TRBJ2-7; D might be TRBD1 (6 bases). Germline values: CDR1 MNHEY, CDR2 SVGAGI. Trimming removed 7 bases at V and 2 bases at J, with 15 bases between. The CDR3 totals 14 residues.

The CDR3 sequence is CASSLVGGGNSYEQYF. CDR3 DNA: TGTGCCAGCAGCTTGGTAGGTGGAGGGAACTCCTACGAGCAGTACTTC. The chain joins TRBV5-8 to TRBJ2-7, with a tentative D call TRBD2 (6 bases). The V end lost 0 bases, the J end lost 0 bases, and 13 bases lay between the germline ends. The CDR3 is made up of 16 amino acids. Germline V gene sequence: CDR1 SGHTS, CDR2 YDEGEE.

This clone was detected only a few times. The gene calls are TRBV28 and TRBJ2-3; 9 nucleotides align to TRBD2. The junction had 4 bases not matched to a gene; V was cut back by 4 bases and J by 2 bases. Germline V gene lookup returns CDR1 MDHEN and CDR2 SYDVKM. CDR3 size: 15 residues. CDR3 DNA: TGTGCCAGCAGTTCCCTAGCGGGGACCACAGATACGCAGTATTTT. It translates to CASSSLAGTTDTQYF.

This sequence joins TRBV6-1 and TRBJ2-3; unclear D gene. The CDR3 is 14 amino acids. The V gene's germline CDR1 is MNHNS and CDR2 SASEGT. V lost 1 base and J 5 bases, leaving 10 bases between the germline ends. As DNA, the CDR3 is TGTGCCAGCAGTGAAGGTAGCTTGGGAGATACGCAGTATTTT. This encodes CASSEGSLGDTQYF.

The chain recombines TRBV6-6 with TRBJ2-7, with D possibly being TRBD2 (6 bases). CDR1 and CDR2 (germline): MNHNY, SVGAGI (reference sequence). V was pared by 0 bases and J by 12 bases, with 15 bases between. The CDR3 covers 13 residues. For the CDR3, the DNA is TGTGCCAGCAGTTACTCCGGGACTCAGGAACGGTACTTC. It codes for CASSYSGTQERYF.

This clone was counted a single time. The V gene is TRBV7-2, the J gene TRBJ1-5; D is unresolved. There are 13 residues in the CDR3. Germline V gene sequence: CDR1 SGHTA, CDR2 FQGNSA. The germline V and J ends were trimmed by 5 bases and 5 bases, with 10 bases remaining between them. The CDR3 DNA is TGTGCCAGCAGCCCCGTAGTTGATCAGCCCCAGCATTTT. Residues: CASSPVVDQPQHF.

This clone was detected a few times. The chain carries TRBV4-3 and TRBJ1-1; D perhaps matches TRBD1 (5 bases). V lost 3 bases and J 1 base, leaving 9 bases between the germline ends. This CDR3 contains 14 residues. Germline CDR1 is LGHNA and CDR2 is YSLEER. This CDR3 reads CASSQEGANTEAFF. The CDR3 nucleotides are TGCGCCAGCAGCCAGGAAGGGGCGAACACTGAAGCTTTCTTT.

The genes are TRBV7-3 and TRBJ1-5, with a possible D match to TRBD1 (5 bases). The germline V gene has CDR1 SGHTA and CDR2 FQGTGA. This CDR3 region has 16 residues. The V end was cut by 0 bases, the J end by 6 bases, with 15 bases between. The CDR3 spells CASSLTGQGWGQPQHF. DNA of the CDR3: TGTGCCAGCAGCTTAACGGGGCAGGGCTGGGGTCAGCCCCAGCATTTT.

This CDR3 reads CASSSQGAQVEKLFF. CDR3 nucleotides: TGTGCCAGCAGTTCACAGGGGGCGCAAGTTGAAAAACTGTTTTTT. This rearrangement joins TRBV28 to TRBJ1-4, with TRBD1 identical over 9 bases. The length of the CDR3 is 15 residues. V shed 4 bases, J shed 7 bases, and the junction held 7 bases outside the gene matches. Germline loops: CDR1 MDHEN, CDR2 SYDVKM.

This chain links TRBV11-2 with TRBJ1-6; D unresolved. The germline V gene has CDR1 SGHAT and CDR2 FQNNGV. V was trimmed by 5 bases and J by 7 bases, leaving 9 bases between them. The CDR3 consists of 13 residues. DNA of the CDR3: TGTGCCAGCAGCCCAGATGTAAATTCACCCCTCCACTTT. Encoded protein: CASSPDVNSPLHF.

This chain connects TRBV4-1 to TRBJ2-5; 15 bases map to TRBD2. This CDR3 has 19 residues. Looked up from germline, CDR1 is MGHRA and CDR2 is YSYEKL. Trimming at V came to 2 bases and at J to 4 bases, leaving 11 bases not matched to a gene. The CDR3 sequence: CASSQFGTSGGSVRETQYF. The CDR3 region has the DNA TGCGCCAGCAGCCAATTCGGGACTAGCGGGGGGTCAGTTCGAGAGACCCAGTACTTC.

This clone came up a few times. The genes are TRBV25-1 and TRBJ2-7; a possible D gene is TRBD2 (6 bases). The V and J ends lost 4 bases and 5 bases respectively, with 12 bases between them. The CDR3 spans 13 residues. The V gene's germline CDR1 is MGHDK and CDR2 SYGVNS. CDR3 DNA: TGTGCCAGCAGTGCGGGAGTCCGGAACGAGCAGTACTTC. As protein: CASSAGVRNEQYF.

The J gene is TRBJ2-1, the V gene TRBV2; TRBD2 might be the D (6 bases). CDR1 SNHLY and CDR2 FYNNEI come from the germline V gene. Between the trimmed V and J ends, which lost 6 bases and 8 bases, there was a span of 20 bases. The CDR3 sequence is 15 residues long. CDR3 protein: CASRLRGALGDEQFF. The DNA for the CDR3 is TGTGCCAGCAGGCTGCGGGGAGCCCTAGGTGATGAGCAGTTCTTC. Looking up the rest from reference TRBV2 and TRBJ2-1 gives the full variable domain: EPEVTQTPSHQVTQMGQEVILRCVPISNHLYFYWYRQILGQKVEFLVSFYNNEISEKSEIFDDQFSVERPDGSNFTLKIRSTKLEDSAMYFCASRLRGALGDEQFFGPGTRLTVL.